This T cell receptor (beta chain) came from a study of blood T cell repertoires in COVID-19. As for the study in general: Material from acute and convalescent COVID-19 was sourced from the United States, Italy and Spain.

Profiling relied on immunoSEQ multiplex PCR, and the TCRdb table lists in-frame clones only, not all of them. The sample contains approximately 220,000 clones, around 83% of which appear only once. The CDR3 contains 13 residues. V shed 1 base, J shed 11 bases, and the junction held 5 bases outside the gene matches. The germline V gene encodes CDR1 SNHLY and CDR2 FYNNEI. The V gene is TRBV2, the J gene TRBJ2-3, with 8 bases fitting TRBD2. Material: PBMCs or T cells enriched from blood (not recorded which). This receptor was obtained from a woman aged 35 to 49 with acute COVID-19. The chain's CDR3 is CASSEDRGGEQYF. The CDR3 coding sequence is TGTGCCAGCAGTGAAGACCGGGGGGGTGAGCAGTATTTT.